This TCR beta chain stems from a study of sequential checkpoint blockade in melanoma. Treatment reported: randomized to nivolumab then ipilimumab (arm A) or the reverse (arm B). With V trimmed by 3 bases and J by 5 bases, 8 bases remained unmatched. The CDR3 runs 15 residues. Germline CDR1 reads MDHEN; CDR2 reads SYDVKM. The method was immunoSEQ multiplex PCR; TCRdb's version includes in-frame clones alone and lacks a portion of them. The table includes fewer than 6,500 clones, approximately 53% detected once. The rearrangement uses TRBV28 and TRBJ2-3, with 7 bases aligning to TRBD2. The TCR was taken from a human donor with melanoma. The sequencing used CD8+ T cells sorted from blood (inferred from file names), collected from a patient given nivolumab and ipilimumab in sequence. Here the CDR3 DNA reads TGTGCCAGCAGTTTTTCGGTCTTAGCGGGAGATACGCAGTATTTT. Translating it yields CASSFSVLAGDTQYF.